Below, 20 T cell receptor beta chains from the same sample are listed, as sequenced in a study of regulatory T cells in long-lasting Graves disease (dated by TCRdb to 2020 to 2023). Library preparation employed multiplex PCR. The sequencing machine was an Illumina HiSeq 4000. CDR3 regions were amplified by Arm-PCR with iRepertoire HTBI primers to construct TCR beta libraries. TCRdb reran the public reads through fastp at Q25 and MiXCR, keeping productive beta chains. Every entry covers one CDR3 protein and lists the most common genes and DNA from its rows. The sample table holds 390,000 or so distinct CDR3 sequences, of which less than 30% were seen once. The ten largest account for around 30% of the sample. The time point label corresponds to: persistent/refractory GD, antithyroid drugs over 5 years with positive TRAb. RNA was extracted from PBMCs in TRIzol for both TCR sequencing and RNA sequencing.

The source material was peripheral blood mononuclear cells (PBMCs), sampled when the disease was refractory, from a patient treated with antithyroid drugs. The receptors originated from a middle-aged woman with Graves disease. Donor details come from another sample of the same person, matched by shared clones.

This clonotype has a count of ten or more. The chain couples TRBV12-3 or TRBV12-4 to TRBJ2-7; perhaps TRBD1 as D (6 bases). The CDR3 is made up of 12 amino acids. The V and J ends lost 5 bases and 5 bases respectively, with 10 bases between them. CDR3 coding DNA: TGTGCCAGCAGTACTACAGGGCACGAGCAGTACTTC. Amino acid sequence: CASSTTGHEQYF.

The gene calls are TRBV2 and TRBJ2-3; 10 nucleotides match TRBD2. CDR1 is SNHLY and CDR2 is FYNNEI in the germline V gene. The CDR3 has 16 amino acids. V lost 6 bases, J lost 2 bases, and 8 bases stayed unmatched. The CDR3 here is CASSTGTSADTDTQYF. The CDR3 DNA sequence: TGTGCCAGCAGCACCGGGACTAGCGCGGACACAGATACGCAGTATTTT.

This clonotype has a handful of counts. J is TRBJ2-7 and V is TRBV18; D gene ambiguous. This CDR3 has 13 amino acids. V lost 6 bases and J 4 bases, leaving 13 bases between the germline ends. CDR1 is KGHSH and CDR2 is LQKENI in the germline V gene. The CDR3 sequence: CASSRPPHYEQYF. In nucleotides, the CDR3 is TGTGCCAGCTCGCGCCCACCCCATTACGAGCAGTACTTC. The variable domain in full, with the rest retrieved from reference TRBV18 and TRBJ2-7, is NAGVMQNPRHLVRRRGQEARLRCSPMKGHSHVYWYRQLPEEGLKFMVYLQKENIIDESGMPKERFSAEFPKEGPSILRIQQVVRGDSAAYFCASSRPPHYEQYFGPGTRLTVT.

This clonotype was seen many times. The J gene is TRBJ1-2, the V gene TRBV6-1, with D possibly TRBD1 on 5 matching bases. Trimming shortened V by 5 bases and J by 2 bases, and 12 bases separated the two germline ends. There are 14 residues in the CDR3. Germline CDR1 is MNHNS and CDR2 is SASEGT. In nucleotides, the CDR3 is TGTGCCAGCAGTCGAGGGGTCCCAAACTATGGCTACACCTTC. It specifies CASSRGVPNYGYTF.

The chain links TRBV5-4 to TRBJ2-5; D not certain. The CDR3 is made up of 14 amino acids. Trimming left V 2 bases short and J 4 bases short, with 12 bases between. From germline, CDR1 is SGHNT and CDR2 YYREEE (reference sequence). The CDR3 region is CASSLLPPPETQYF. The CDR3 bases are TGTGCCAGCAGCTTATTACCCCCCCCAGAGACCCAGTACTTC.

J is TRBJ2-2 and V is TRBV7-2; 7 nucleotides align to TRBD1. The CDR3 length is 16 residues. Germline V gives CDR1 SGHTA, CDR2 FQGNSA. The trim removed 5 bases at V and 0 bases at J, leaving 6 bases unmatched. The CDR3 loop reads CASSQQGQPNTGELFF. In nucleotides, the CDR3 is TGTGCCAGCAGCCAACAGGGACAGCCGAACACCGGGGAGCTGTTTTTT. The complete variable domain, with remaining parts taken from reference TRBV7-2 and TRBJ2-2, reads GAGVSQSPSNKVTEKGKDVELRCDPISGHTALYWYRQSLGQGLEFLIYFQGNSAPDKSGLPSDRFSAERTGGSVSTLTIQRTQQEDSAVYLCASSQQGQPNTGELFFGEGSRLTVL.

Ten or more counts support this clonotype. The CDR3 protein is CAITITSGSGEQYF. As DNA, the CDR3 is TGTGCCATCACCATAACTAGCGGGAGCGGCGAGCAGTACTTC. The chain has TRBV10-3 and TRBJ2-7, with 11 bases lining up with TRBD2. The V and J ends lost 7 bases and 6 bases, in that order; junction bases with no gene match: 8. The CDR3 covers 14 residues. The germline V gene has CDR1 ENHRY and CDR2 SYGVKD.

This chain links TRBV20-1 with TRBJ2-7, with TRBD2 matching over 7 bases. J gave up 0 bases and V 6 bases, and 14 bases lay outside the gene matches. The CDR3 extends over 16 amino acids. CDR1 and CDR2 (germline): DFQATT, SNEGSKA (reference sequence). For the CDR3, the DNA is TGCAGTGCCCTCCCCCTGGCGGGAGTTTACTCCTACGAGCAGTACTTC. The encoded protein is CSALPLAGVYSYEQYF.

The CDR3 loop is CAWRTGVGYEQYF. The CDR3 nucleotides read TGTGCCTGGAGGACCGGGGTAGGCTACGAGCAGTACTTC. The chain joins TRBV30 to TRBJ2-7; tentative D call: TRBD2 (5 bases). Per the germline V gene, CDR1 is GTSNPN and CDR2 is SVGIG (reference sequence). V shed 3 bases and J shed 3 bases, with 12 bases lying between them. The CDR3 is made up of 13 amino acids.

Turning to this clonotype: A much larger clone lies a single base off, so this may be a read error. The V gene is TRBV28, the J gene TRBJ2-4; 9 bases are a match to TRBD1. Germline loops: CDR1 MDHEN, CDR2 SYDVKM. CDR3 length: 15 amino acids. The CDR3: CAGSASGQGKNIQYF. The DNA for the CDR3 is TGTGCCGGCAGTGCCTCGGGACAGGGTAAAAACATTCAGTACTTC.

This chain uses TRBV12-3 or TRBV12-4 with TRBJ1-2; TRBD1 aligns across 11 bases. The CDR3 has 15 amino acids. The V segment lost 3 bases and the J segment 4 bases; nucleotides outside the gene matches: 4. The CDR3 region is CASSFGTGGSYGYTF. DNA of the CDR3: TGTGCCAGCAGTTTCGGGACAGGGGGGAGCTATGGCTACACCTTC.

The sample holds many counts of this clonotype. The chain carries TRBV9 and TRBJ1-1; no firm D call. This CDR3 spans 13 amino acids. CDR1 and CDR2 (germline): SGDLS, YYNGEE. Trimming took off 0 bases at V and 3 bases at J, with 6 bases between the two ends. The CDR3 bases are TGTGCCAGCAGCGTAGATCTGCACACTGAAGCTTTCTTT. Amino acid sequence: CASSVDLHTEAFF.

The table lists this clonotype with a few counts. This chain links TRBV5-1 with TRBJ2-1; D gene uncertain. The V end lost 2 bases, the J end lost 0 bases, and 9 bases lay between the germline ends. Germline V gene data show CDR1 as SGHRS and CDR2 as YFSETQ. This CDR3 contains 15 residues. The CDR3 loop is CASSFSTSSYNEQFF. The CDR3 region has the DNA TGCGCCAGCAGCTTCTCGACAAGCTCCTACAATGAGCAGTTCTTC. Looking up the rest from reference TRBV5-1 and TRBJ2-1 gives the full variable domain: KAGVTQTPRYLIKTRGQQVTLSCSPISGHRSVSWYQQTPGQGLQFLFEYFSETQRNKGNFPGRFSGRQFSNSRSEMNVSTLELGDSALYLCASSFSTSSYNEQFFGPGTRLTVL.

This clonotype was counted a few times. This chain uses TRBV20-1 with TRBJ1-2; TRBD1 is a possible D gene (6 bases). The V and J ends lost 3 bases and 0 bases respectively, with 23 bases between them. The CDR3 has 18 residues. Germline assignment: CDR1 DFQATT and CDR2 SNEGSKA (reference sequence). The CDR3 spells CSARRSDRRLLTNYGYTF. DNA of the CDR3: TGCAGTGCTAGGAGGAGCGACAGGAGGTTACTCACTAACTATGGCTACACCTTC.

The chain uses TRBV5-1 and TRBJ2-7, with D unresolved. CDR1 SGHRS and CDR2 YFSETQ come from the germline V gene. Trimming took 4 bases from V and 6 from J, leaving 14 bases between them. The CDR3 sequence is 13 residues long. The chain's CDR3 is CASSPHSLVEQYF. The DNA for the CDR3 is TGCGCCAGCAGCCCGCATTCGTTAGTCGAGCAGTACTTC.

The CDR3 nucleotides are TGCAGTGCGAGAAACCCCGGGACAGTGAACAATGAGCAGTTCTTC. Its protein is CSARNPGTVNNEQFF. The chain carries TRBV20-1 and TRBJ2-1; TRBD1 agrees at 7 bases. The CDR3 runs 15 residues. Germline V lookup: CDR1 DFQATT, CDR2 SNEGSKA (reference sequence). The junction had 13 bases not matched to a gene; V was cut back by 6 bases and J by 5 bases.

This clonotype was seen many times. This chain uses TRBV2 with TRBJ1-6, with TRBD1 matching 9 bases. The trim removed 7 bases at V and 7 bases at J, leaving 2 bases unmatched. The CDR3 runs to 13 residues. Germline CDR1 is SNHLY and CDR2 is FYNNEI. CDR3 region: CASTGQGNSPLHF. CDR3 nucleotides: TGTGCCAGCACCGGACAGGGGAATTCACCCCTCCACTTT.

The CDR3, as DNA: TGTGCCACCAGCAGAGTGGGACAGGGGAATGGCTACACCTTC. Translating it yields CATSRVGQGNGYTF. The chain combines TRBV15 with TRBJ1-2; TRBD1 aligns across 10 bases. CDR1 and CDR2 (germline): LNHNV, YYDKDF (reference sequence). J lost 6 bases, V lost 1 base, and 2 bases had no gene match. This CDR3 has 14 residues.

This clonotype showed up just a few times. The genes are TRBV20-1 and TRBJ2-7, with 12 bases matching TRBD2. This CDR3 is 19 amino acids long. The junction had 17 bases not matched to a gene; V was cut back by 3 bases and J by 2 bases. The germline V gene has CDR1 DFQATT and CDR2 SNEGSKA (reference sequence). The DNA of the CDR3 is TGCAGTGCTAGCCCCGGGACTAGCGGGCCCGGGCGCATGGCCTACGAGCAGTACTTC. It is translated as CSASPGTSGPGRMAYEQYF.

The chain is built from TRBV5-4 and TRBJ2-7; 13 bases match TRBD2. CDR1 and CDR2 from the germline V gene are SGHNT and YYREEE (reference sequence). The CDR3 sequence is 17 residues long. V dropped 2 bases and J dropped 0; count of bases not matched to a gene: 5. CDR3 sequence: CASSFKLAGGSSYEQYF. The CDR3 DNA reads as TGTGCCAGCAGCTTTAAACTAGCGGGAGGGAGCTCCTACGAGCAGTACTTC.